This T cell receptor beta chain comes out of a study of CXCR3-negative and CXCR3-positive naive CD8 T cells. Study in general: Per library, roughly 1.6 +/- 0.3 million reads; about 135 million TRB reads overall. General study findings and limits: Hydrophobicity was higher for TRB CDR3s found in CXCR3-positive naive cells than in CXCR3-negative naive cells. Diversity was high in both naive subsets and much lower in memory cells.

A CD45RO-CCR7+CD27+CD95- phenotype identified naive CD8+ T cells. Researchers prepared the TRB cDNA libraries using 5' RACE with UMI labels. TCRdb reprocessed the 5' RACE reads and keeps a single row for each CDR3 protein, giving no DNA. The sample includes roughly 24,000 distinct CDR3 sequences. Germline assignment: CDR1 SQVTM and CDR2 ANQGSEA. The CDR3 totals 17 residues. A word on this clonotype: Antigen specificity is unknown.

The sample comprised naive CXCR3- CD8+ T cells from blood. Documented subset: CD45RO-CCR7+CD27+CD95- naive CD8+ T cells lacking CXCR3 (TNR3-). This chain joins TRBV29-1 and TRBJ2-1; TCRdb's D gene call, TRBD1, goes unchecked for lack of DNA. The clonotype originates from a human donor in good health. Some clones in this sample may be carry-over from other donors' samples. The chain's CDR3 is CSVTGGQGVLIYNEQFF.